This record concerns one T cell receptor (beta chain) sequence. This entry is derived from a study of blood T cell repertoires in COVID-19. About the study: Spain, Italy and the United States supplied samples that represented acute and convalescent COVID-19. T cells, B-cell-depleted T cells, or PBMCs provided the cDNA or gDNA that served as material.

The protocol was immunoSEQ multiplex PCR, while the TCRdb copy is restricted to in-frame clones and leaves out a portion. Of about 150,000 clones listed, 70% to 80% are singletons. Deletions cut 4 bases from V and 5 bases from J, with 15 bases between. The germline V gene has CDR1 SGHRS and CDR2 YFSETQ. There are 14 residues in the CDR3. The rearrangement links TRBV5-1 to TRBJ1-1; D perhaps matches TRBD1 (6 bases). The sample taken for sequencing was PBMCs or T cells enriched from blood (not recorded which). The clonotype originates from a woman between 70 and 85 years old in a cohort exposed to, infected with or recovered from COVID-19 (not recorded which). The CDR3 DNA follows: TGCGCCAGCAGCCCACAGGGTGGAAAAACTGAAGCTTTCTTT. Its translation is CASSPQGGKTEAFF.